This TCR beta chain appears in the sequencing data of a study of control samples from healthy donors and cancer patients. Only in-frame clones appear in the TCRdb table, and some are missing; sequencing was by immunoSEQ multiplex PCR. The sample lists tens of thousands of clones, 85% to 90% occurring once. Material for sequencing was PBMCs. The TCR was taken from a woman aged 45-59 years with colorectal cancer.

CDR3 amino acids: CATSDTGTGGTGELFF. The CDR3, as DNA: TGTGCCACCAGTGATACCGGGACAGGGGGCACCGGGGAGCTGTTTTTT. The chain joins TRBV24-1 to TRBJ2-2; 11 bases line up with TRBD1. The V and J ends lost 3 bases and 4 bases, in that order; junction bases with no gene match: 3. Germline V lookup: CDR1 KGHDR, CDR2 SFDVKD. This CDR3 is built from 16 residues.